Listed below are T cell receptor beta chains from one sample, sequenced in a study of T cell responses to AZD1222 COVID-19 vaccine. Libraries were prepared by immunoSEQ multiplex PCR; TCRdb keeps only in-frame clonotypes and omits some of them. Here the sample spans 95,000 to 100,000 clones, 86% being singletons. Sequences were derived from peripheral blood, sampled on day 0 of AZD1222 vaccination. Receptors originate from an adult in good health. Each CDR3 is given with its conserved first and last residue. Fields, in order: V gene, J gene, clone size, D gene, CDR3 protein, CDR3 DNA. D genes are given only for firm matches. Expanded clones are given a class, and other clones once, few, many or no size at all.

>TRBV3-1/TRBV3-2|TRBJ2-7|few|TRBD2
CASSQEGGLAEILDVYEQYF
TGTGCCAGCAGCCAAGAAGGAGGACTAGCGGAAATCCTGGATGTCTACGAGCAGTACTTC
>TRBV18|TRBJ1-6|NA|NA
CASSPWGKNSPLHF
TGTGCCAGCTCACCGTGGGGGAAAAATTCACCCCTCCACTTT
>TRBV11-2|TRBJ1-4|few|NA
CASSSMGPRENEKLFF
TGTGCCAGCAGCTCCATGGGGCCCAGGGAAAATGAAAAACTGTTTTTT
>TRBV11-2|TRBJ2-7|NA|NA
CASSRNVNYEQYF
TGTGCCAGCAGCCGGAACGTAAACTACGAGCAGTACTTC
>TRBV30|TRBJ1-2|few|TRBD1
CAWKWDRGGYTF
TGTGCCTGGAAGTGGGACAGAGGCGGCTACACCTTC
>TRBV27|TRBJ2-2|NA|TRBD1
CASSSGQGSAGELFF
TGTGCCAGCAGTTCGGGACAGGGTTCCGCCGGGGAGCTGTTTTTT
>TRBV11-2|TRBJ1-2|NA|NA
CASSLGTPYGYTF
TGTGCCAGCAGCCTCGGGACGCCCTATGGCTACACCTTC
>TRBV19|TRBJ2-1|NA|TRBD2
CASSILAGSNNEQFF
TGTGCCAGTAGTATACTAGCGGGATCGAACAATGAGCAGTTCTTC
>TRBV18|TRBJ1-2|NA|TRBD1
CASSPGTSGQGGYGYTF
TGTGCCAGCTCACCAGGGACCTCGGGACAGGGGGGCTATGGCTACACCTTC
>TRBV7-8|TRBJ1-1|NA|NA
CASSSWVLFDAEAFF
TGTGCCAGCAGCTCCTGGGTGTTGTTCGACGCTGAAGCTTTCTTT
>TRBV28|TRBJ1-5|NA|NA
CASSLGGSYQPQHF
TGTGCCAGCAGTTTAGGGGGATCTTATCAGCCCCAGCATTTT
>TRBV28|TRBJ1-2|NA|NA
CASRPGGDYGYTF
TGTGCCAGCAGACCCGGGGGCGACTATGGCTACACCTTC
>TRBV19|TRBJ1-2|NA|TRBD1
CASLPVDRGPYGYTF
TGTGCCAGTCTCCCCGTGGACAGGGGGCCCTATGGCTACACCTTC
>TRBV19|TRBJ1-5|few|NA
CASAPSREDQPQHF
TGTGCCAGTGCTCCCAGCAGGGAGGATCAGCCCCAGCATTTT
>TRBV7-8|TRBJ2-7|NA|NA
CASSLGPGRGEQYF
TGTGCCAGCAGCTTAGGGCCGGGAAGGGGCGAGCAGTACTTC
>TRBV27|TRBJ2-7|NA|NA
CASSLFGGKSYEQYF
TGTGCCAGCAGTTTATTTGGCGGCAAATCCTACGAGCAGTACTTC